This T cell receptor (beta chain) appears in the sequencing data of a study of control samples from healthy donors and cancer patients. Sequencing was performed with immunoSEQ multiplex PCR; in TCRdb, only in-frame clones are kept and a portion is missing. Altogether 100,000 or so clones are present, about 88% being singletons, with the ten largest covering over 0.95%. This clonotype was obtained from a woman between 45 and 65 years old in good health. Sequenced material: blood.

The CDR3 DNA is TGTGCCAGTAGTCAGAAGGAGACCCAGTACTTC. This translates into CASSQKETQYF. The chain joins TRBV19 to TRBJ2-5; D ambiguous. The ends were cut back, 5 bases at V and 5 bases at J, with 6 bases in the middle. Germline V gives CDR1 LNHDA, CDR2 SQIVND (reference sequence). This CDR3 is 11 amino acids long.